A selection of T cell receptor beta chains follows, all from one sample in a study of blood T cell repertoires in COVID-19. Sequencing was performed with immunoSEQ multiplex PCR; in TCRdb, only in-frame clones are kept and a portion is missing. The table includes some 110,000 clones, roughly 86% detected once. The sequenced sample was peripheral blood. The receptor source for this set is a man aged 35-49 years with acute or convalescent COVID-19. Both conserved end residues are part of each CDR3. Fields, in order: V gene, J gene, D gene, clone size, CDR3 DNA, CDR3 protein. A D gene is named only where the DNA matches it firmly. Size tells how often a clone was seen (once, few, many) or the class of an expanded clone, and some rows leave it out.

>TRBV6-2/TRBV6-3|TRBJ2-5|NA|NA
TGTGCCAGCAGCCTAGCTTTCCAAGAGACCCAGTACTTC
CASSLAFQETQYF
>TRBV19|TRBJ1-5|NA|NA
TGTGCCAGTAGTATTGAGGAGGATCAGCCCCAGCATTTT
CASSIEEDQPQHF
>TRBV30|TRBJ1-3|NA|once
TGTGCCTGGACAACTACCAGCTCTGGAAACACCATATATTTT
CAWTTTSSGNTIYF
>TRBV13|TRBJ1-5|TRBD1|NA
TGTGCCAGCAGCTTAGGGGGACAGCCCTCCACGGCCCAGCATTTT
CASSLGGQPSTAQHF
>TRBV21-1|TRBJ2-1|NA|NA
TGTGCCAGCAGGGGCGGGGGAGACAATGAGCAGTTCTTC
CASRGGGDNEQFF
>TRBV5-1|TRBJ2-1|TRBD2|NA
TGCGCCAGCAGCGCCCAACTAGCGGGTATCTCCTACAATGAGCAGTTCTTC
CASSAQLAGISYNEQFF
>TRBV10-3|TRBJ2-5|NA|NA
TGTGCCATCAGTCACGGGGGAGAGACCCAGTACTTC
CAISHGGETQYF
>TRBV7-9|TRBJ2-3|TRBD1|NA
TGTGCCAGCAGCTTAGAGGGACAGGGTACAGATACGCAGTATTTT
CASSLEGQGTDTQYF
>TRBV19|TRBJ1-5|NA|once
TGTGCCAGCCAAGACACTGACAATCAGCCCCAGCATTTT
CASQDTDNQPQHF
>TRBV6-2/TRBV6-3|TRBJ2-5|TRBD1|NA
TGTGCCAGCAGCACTCAATCCGACAGGGGGCGCGAGACCCAGTACTTC
CASSTQSDRGRETQYF
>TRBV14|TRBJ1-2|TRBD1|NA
TGTGCCAGCAGTCCGACAGGGGTCTATGGCTACACCTTC
CASSPTGVYGYTF
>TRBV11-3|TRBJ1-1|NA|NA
TGTGCCAGCAGCTTAGGATCAGGGGAGGGCACTGAAGCTTTCTTT
CASSLGSGEGTEAFF
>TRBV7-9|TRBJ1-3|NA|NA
TGTGCCAGCAGCTTGGACGCGGGAAGCTCTGGAAACACCATATATTTT
CASSLDAGSSGNTIYF
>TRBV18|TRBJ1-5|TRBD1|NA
TGTGCCAGCTCACCAAGGACAGGGGGCAATCAGCCCCAGCATTTT
CASSPRTGGNQPQHF
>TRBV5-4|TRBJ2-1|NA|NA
TGTGCCAGCAGCTTACCGCAAGCGATCAATGAGCAGTTCTTC
CASSLPQAINEQFF
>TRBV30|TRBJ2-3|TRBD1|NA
TGTGCCTGGGGGGACAGGGACACGCAGTATTTT
CAWGDRDTQYF
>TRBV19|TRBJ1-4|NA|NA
TGTGCCAGTAGTATAGTATCCGGGATTAATGAAAAACTGTTTTTT
CASSIVSGINEKLFF
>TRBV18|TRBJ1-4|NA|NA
TGTGCCAGCTCAGGACAGCTGAGTAATGAAAAACTGTTTTTT
CASSGQLSNEKLFF
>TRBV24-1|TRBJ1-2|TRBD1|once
TGTGCCACCAGTGACAGGGACAGTAATGGCTACACCTTC
CATSDRDSNGYTF
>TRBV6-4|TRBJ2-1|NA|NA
TGTGCCAGCAGTTCCTCAGGGCGATACAATGAGCAGTTCTTC
CASSSSGRYNEQFF
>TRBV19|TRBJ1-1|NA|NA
TGTGCCAGTAGTATCTCTATACGGAACACTGAAGCTTTCTTT
CASSISIRNTEAFF
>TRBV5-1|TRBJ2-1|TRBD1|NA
TGCGCCAGCAGCCCGGAGGGGACAGGCCTCTTTCGCGATGAGCAGTTCTTC
CASSPEGTGLFRDEQFF
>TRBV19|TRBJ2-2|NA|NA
TGTGCCAGTAGTCCCCGCCGGGACTCCGCGAACACCGGGGAGCTGTTTTTT
CASSPRRDSANTGELFF
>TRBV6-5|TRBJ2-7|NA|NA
TGTGCCAGCTTCACAGGCTCCCTTCTTGATGAGCAGTACTTC
CASFTGSLLDEQYF
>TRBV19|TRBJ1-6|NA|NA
TGTGCCAGTAGTATTGGGCAGGGGAGCTCCTATAATTCACCCCTCCACTTT
CASSIGQGSSYNSPLHF
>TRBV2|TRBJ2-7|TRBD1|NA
TGTGCCAGCACGAGACAGGGGGCCTACGAGCAGTACTTC
CASTRQGAYEQYF
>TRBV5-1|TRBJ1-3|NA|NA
TGCGCCAGCAGCTTCGGGGCTGGAAACACCATATATTTT
CASSFGAGNTIYF
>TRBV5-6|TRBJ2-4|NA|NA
TGTGCCAGCAGCTTGATCCGGGGAGACAAAAACATTCAGTACTTC
CASSLIRGDKNIQYF
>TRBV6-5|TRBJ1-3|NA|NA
TGTGCCAGCACAACGGTCTCTGGAAACACCATATATTTT
CASTTVSGNTIYF
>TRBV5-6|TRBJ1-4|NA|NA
TGTGCCAGCAGCTCCTTCGGGGGGGCAGATAATGAAAAACTGTTTTTT
CASSSFGGADNEKLFF
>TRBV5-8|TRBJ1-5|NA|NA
TGTGCCAGCAGACCCTCGGGCAATCAGCCCCAGCATTTT
CASRPSGNQPQHF
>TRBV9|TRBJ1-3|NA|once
TGTGCCAGCAGCGTAGTGGGGGGAGCTGGAAACACCATATATTTT
CASSVVGGAGNTIYF
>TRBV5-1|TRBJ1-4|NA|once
TGCGCCAGCAGCTTGGTATTTGGGGGCGATGAAAAACTGTTTTTT
CASSLVFGGDEKLFF
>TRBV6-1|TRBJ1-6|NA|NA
TGTGCCAGCAGGGAATACGGAGGGGCTAGAAGTAATTCACCCCTCCACTTT
CASREYGGARSNSPLHF
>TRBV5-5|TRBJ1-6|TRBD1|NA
TGTGCCAGCAGCCTAATTACAGGGGGTAATTCACCCCTCCACTTT
CASSLITGGNSPLHF
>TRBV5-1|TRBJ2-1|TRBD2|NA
TGCGCCAGCAGCCTAAGGACTAGCGGCAATGAGCAGTTCTTC
CASSLRTSGNEQFF
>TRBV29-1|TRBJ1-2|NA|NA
TGCAGCGTTGAAGTACGCCTACAGGGCTATGGCTACACCTTC
CSVEVRLQGYGYTF
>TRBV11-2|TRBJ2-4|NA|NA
TGTGCCAGCAGCCAAATAGCGACCGCGGTTGGGATTCAGTACTTC
CASSQIATAVGIQYF
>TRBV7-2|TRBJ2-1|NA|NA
TGTGCCAGCAGCTTAGGTCAGTACAATGAGCAGTTCTTC
CASSLGQYNEQFF
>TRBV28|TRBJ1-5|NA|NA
TGTGCCAGCAGTTTCTCGGGACAAGTCAATCAGCCCCAGCATTTT
CASSFSGQVNQPQHF
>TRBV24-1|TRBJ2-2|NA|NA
TGTGCCACGCGGGGGGGGACAGGGAACACCGGGGAGCTGTTTTTT
CATRGGTGNTGELFF
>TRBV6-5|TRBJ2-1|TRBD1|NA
TGTGCCACAGACAGGGCCCACAATGAGCAGTTCTTC
CATDRAHNEQFF
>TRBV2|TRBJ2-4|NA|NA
TGTGCCAGCAGTTCGACAGCTGGAAACATTCAGTACTTC
CASSSTAGNIQYF
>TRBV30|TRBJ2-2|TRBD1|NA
TGTGCCTGTCGGACAGGAAGGGCCGGGGAGCTGTTTTTT
CACRTGRAGELFF
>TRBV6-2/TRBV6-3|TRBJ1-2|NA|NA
TGTGCCAGCAGTTACTCGCTTGCAGGGTCGGACTATGGCTACACCTTC
CASSYSLAGSDYGYTF
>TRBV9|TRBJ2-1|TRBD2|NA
TGTGCCAGCAGCGTAGGCGGGAGGGCCCCCTACAATGAGCAGTTCTTC
CASSVGGRAPYNEQFF
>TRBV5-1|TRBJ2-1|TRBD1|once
TGCGCCAGCAGCCCGGGGACAGGGCGCTCCTACAATGAGCAGTTCTTC
CASSPGTGRSYNEQFF
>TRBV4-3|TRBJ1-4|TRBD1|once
TGCGCCAGCAGCCCCGGGACAGCGAGATCAACTAATGAAAAACTGTTTTTT
CASSPGTARSTNEKLFF
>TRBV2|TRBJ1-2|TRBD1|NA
TGTGCCAGCAGTGATTCGACAGGGCTTGATGGGGGCTACACCTTC
CASSDSTGLDGGYTF
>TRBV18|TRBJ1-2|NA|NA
TGTGCCAGCTCACCCCGTTTGGGGGCAGATGGCTACACCTTC
CASSPRLGADGYTF
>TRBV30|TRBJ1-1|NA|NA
TGTGCCTGGAATCGGGAATGGCGGGAGAACACTGAAGCTTTCTTT
CAWNREWRENTEAFF
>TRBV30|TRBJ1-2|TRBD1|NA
TGTGCCTGGAGTGTATACAGGGGTGGCTACACCTTC
CAWSVYRGGYTF
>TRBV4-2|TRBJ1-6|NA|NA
TGTGCCAGCAGCACCTCACATGGAGGATATAATTCACCCCTCCACTTT
CASSTSHGGYNSPLHF